The rows below give T cell receptor beta chains drawn from one sample of a study of T cells after yellow fever vaccination. From the 5' RACE reads, TCRdb called clonotypes with MiXCR, one entry per CDR3 protein. Here the sample spans 400,000 or so distinct CDR3 sequences, around 10% being singletons. The material sequenced was PBMCs, taken on the day of the first yellow fever vaccination. These receptors all stem from a man younger than 30 who received the YFV17D yellow fever vaccine. The CDR3 runs from the conserved cysteine through the conserved F or W. D genes are given only for firm matches. Size is stated for part of the rows, as once, few or many counts, or as a class when the clone is expanded.

few | TRBJ2-1 | TRBV3-1 | TRBD2 | TGTGCCAGCAGCGTTCGGGGGGGGCACAATGAGCAGTTCTTC | CASSVRGGHNEQFF
few | TRBJ2-2 | TRBV5-1 | NA | TGCGCCAGCTTGGAAAGAGCGGGCGGGGAGCTGTTTTTT | CASLERAGGELFF
few | TRBJ1-5 | TRBV20-1 | NA | TGCAGTGCTAGAGATCCTAGAATGGGTAATCAGCCCCAGCATTTT | CSARDPRMGNQPQHF
few | TRBJ2-3 | TRBV27 | NA | TGTGCCAGCACCGCTAGAACAGATACGCAGTATTTT | CASTARTDTQYF
few | TRBJ1-2 | TRBV9 | NA | TGTGCCAGCAGCGTAGGTCCAGTGGGGGACTATGGCTACACCTTC | CASSVGPVGDYGYTF
few | TRBJ1-1 | TRBV6-2/TRBV6-3 | TRBD1 | TGTGCCAGCAGTTTACCCACGGGACAGGGTGTGTGGATCACTGAAGCTTTCTTT | CASSLPTGQGVWITEAFF
NA | TRBJ2-7 | TRBV4-1 | NA | TGCGCCAGCAGCCAAGCAACGGGATTTAGCTCCTACGAGCAGTACTTC | CASSQATGFSSYEQYF
NA | TRBJ2-3 | TRBV5-6 | NA | TGTGCCAGCAGCAGGCCCGTCCAATCGACGTCAGATACGCAGTATTTT | CASSRPVQSTSDTQYF
NA | TRBJ2-5 | TRBV7-7 | NA | TGTGCTAGCAGCTTTGGTATCAGCCAAGAGACCCAGTACTTC | CASSFGISQETQYF
few | TRBJ2-3 | TRBV6-5 | NA | TGTGCCAGCAGTTACTCGGGGGGGCTAGACACAGATACGCAGTATTTT | CASSYSGGLDTDTQYF
few | TRBJ1-3 | TRBV12-3/TRBV12-4 | NA | NA | CASSLLLSGNTIYF
NA | TRBJ2-7 | TRBV18 | NA | TGTGCCAGCTCACCATCGCACTACGAGCAGTACTTC | CASSPSHYEQYF
NA | TRBJ2-5 | TRBV27 | NA | TGTGCCAGCAGGTCTGGCAGGGGTGGACAAGAGACCCAGTACTTC | CASRSGRGGQETQYF
few | TRBJ2-1 | TRBV7-2 | NA | TGTGCCAGCAGCTTACCCCTTCGCGGGGGCCGGAGGGATGAGCAGTTCTTC | CASSLPLRGGRRDEQFF
few | TRBJ2-3 | TRBV6-5 | NA | TGTGCCAGCAGCTCTCGGCAGGGAAAAGTGGACACAGATACGCAGTATTTT | CASSSRQGKVDTDTQYF
NA | TRBJ2-3 | TRBV12-3/TRBV12-4 | NA | TGTGCCAGCAGCTCACGGTGGGGGGCCCTTAGCACAGATACGCAGTATTTT | CASSSRWGALSTDTQYF
few | TRBJ1-1 | TRBV3-1 | NA | TGTGCCAGCAGCCAAGTGATACAGGGAACCGAAGCTTTCTTT | CASSQVIQGTEAFF
NA | TRBJ1-4 | TRBV9 | NA | TGTGCCAGCAGCGCGTGGGGACAACAGAATGAAAAACTGTTTTTT | CASSAWGQQNEKLFF
NA | TRBJ2-4 | TRBV4-3 | TRBD1 | TGCGCCAGCAGCCAGGAGACAGGGGGCGGAGTGGCTCTAGCCAAAAACATTCAGTACTTC | CASSQETGGGVALAKNIQYF
NA | TRBJ2-3 | TRBV20-1 | TRBD2 | TGCAGTGCTAGAGATCGAAAGCGGGGGACGGGTACAGATACGCAGTATTTT | CSARDRKRGTGTDTQYF
few | TRBJ2-5 | TRBV24-1 | NA | TGTGCCACCAGTGATGCGGGATACCTCAAAGAGACCCAGTACTTC | CATSDAGYLKETQYF
many | TRBJ2-1 | TRBV29-1 | TRBD2 | TGCAGCGTTGTAGCGGGGGGGAGGTCCTACAATGAGCAGTTCTTC | CSVVAGGRSYNEQFF
NA | TRBJ2-3 | TRBV29-1 | TRBD2 | TGCAGCGCCGTCCGGACTAGCGGGGCGGCAGATACGCAGTATTTT | CSAVRTSGAADTQYF
few | TRBJ1-1 | TRBV10-3 | NA | TGTGCCAGCGAACTGAGTCCAGGGTCCACTGAAGCTTTCTTT | CASELSPGSTEAFF
NA | TRBJ2-3 | TRBV4-2 | NA | TGTGCCAGCAGCCAAGATGCGGGGCGAGATACGCAGTATTTT | CASSQDAGRDTQYF
NA | TRBJ2-4 | TRBV5-1 | TRBD2 | TGCGCCAGCAGCTTCGACCGAAGACTAGCGGGGGGACTAGCCAAAAACATTCAGTACTTC | CASSFDRRLAGGLAKNIQYF